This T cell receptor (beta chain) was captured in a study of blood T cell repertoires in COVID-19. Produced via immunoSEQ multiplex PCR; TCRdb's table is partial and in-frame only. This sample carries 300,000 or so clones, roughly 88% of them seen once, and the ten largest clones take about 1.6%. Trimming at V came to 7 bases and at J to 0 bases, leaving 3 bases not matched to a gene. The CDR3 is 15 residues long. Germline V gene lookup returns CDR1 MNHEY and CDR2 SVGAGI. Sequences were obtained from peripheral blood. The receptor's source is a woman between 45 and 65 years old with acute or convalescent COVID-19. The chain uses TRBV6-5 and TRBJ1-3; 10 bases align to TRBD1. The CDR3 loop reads CASTWDRGSGNTIYF. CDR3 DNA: TGTGCCAGCACCTGGGACAGGGGCTCTGGAAACACCATATATTTT.